The 9 T cell receptor beta chains presented below share a single source sample, sequenced in a study of blood T cell repertoires in COVID-19. Sequenced by immunoSEQ multiplex PCR; TCRdb stores in-frame clones only, minus some. In the table there are some 80,000 clones, about 86% of which are singletons. Sequenced sample: peripheral blood. The receptors were sampled from a woman of 80 years or more in a cohort sampled during active or convalescent COVID-19.

This chain connects TRBV29-1 to TRBJ1-4; D is uncertain. The V gene's germline CDR1 is SQVTM and CDR2 ANQGSEA. V gave up 5 bases and J gave up 0 bases, with 7 bases separating them. This CDR3 is built from 13 residues. The CDR3 spells CSVRDSTNEKLFF. In DNA, the CDR3 is TGCAGCGTTCGTGACTCAACTAATGAAAAACTGTTTTTT.

This clone was seen a single time. This chain links TRBV30 with TRBJ2-1, with 12 bases that match TRBD1. From germline, CDR1 is GTSNPN and CDR2 SVGIG (reference sequence). Germline trimming cut 2 bases from V and 13 bases from J; bases unmatched to any gene: 6. The CDR3 is 13 residues long. The CDR3 protein is CAWSRPGQGAQFF. CDR3 nucleotides: TGTGCCTGGAGTCGGCCGGGACAGGGGGCCCAGTTCTTC.

The genes are TRBV25-1 and TRBJ2-1; weak D call: TRBD2 (6 bases). The CDR3 runs 15 residues. Germline CDR1 reads MGHDK; CDR2 reads SYGVNS. Trimming stripped 3 bases from V and 10 bases from J, with 19 bases between. CDR3 residues: CASSEPGTGRREQFF. CDR3 sequence (DNA): TGTGCCAGCAGTGAGCCCGGGACTGGACGTAGGGAGCAGTTCTTC.

The chain combines TRBV6-5 with TRBJ2-4, with 11 bases matching TRBD2. This CDR3 spans 16 amino acids. Germline V CDR1 and CDR2: MNHEY, SVGAGI. Trimming at V came to 4 bases and at J to 3 bases, leaving 5 bases not matched to a gene. CDR3 DNA sequence: TGTGCCAGCAGTTCTCCGGGACTAGCGGACAAAAACATTCAGTACTTC. It encodes CASSSPGLADKNIQYF.

The gene calls are TRBV6-5 and TRBJ1-5, with D tentatively TRBD1 (6 bases). Germline assignment: CDR1 MNHEY and CDR2 SVGAGI. Trimming took 8 bases from V and 3 from J, leaving 11 bases between them. This CDR3 has 13 amino acids. The CDR3 spells CASGGGANQPQHF. As DNA, the CDR3 is TGTGCCAGCGGGGGGGGCGCCAATCAGCCCCAGCATTTT.

This clone turned up a few times. The CDR3, as DNA: TGTGCCAGCAGTGACCCGAGCGGGTTAAGAAATGAGCAGTTCTTC. Translating it yields CASSDPSGLRNEQFF. The V call is TRBV28, the J call TRBJ2-1; D might be TRBD2 (6 bases). From germline, CDR1 is MDHEN and CDR2 SYDVKM. V was pared by 5 bases and J by 7 bases, with 18 bases between. This CDR3 is built from 15 residues. Drawing the rest from reference TRBV28 and TRBJ2-1, the complete variable domain is DVKVTQSSRYLVKRTGEKVFLECVQDMDHENMFWYRQDPGLGLRLIYFSYDVKMKEKGDIPEGYSVSREKKERFSLILESASTNQTSMYLCASSDPSGLRNEQFFGPGTRLTVL.

The rearrangement joins TRBV5-1 to TRBJ2-3, with 10 bases that match TRBD1. Germline CDR1 SGHRS, CDR2 YFSETQ. Trimming removed 2 bases from V and 4 bases from J; junction bases left unmatched: 1. The CDR3 loop spans 14 amino acids. CDR3 coding DNA: TGCGCCAGCAGCTTCGGACAGGGGGCAGATACGCAGTATTTT. Translating gives CASSFGQGADTQYF.

In this sample, this clone turned up once. The V gene is TRBV11-2, the J gene TRBJ2-1; 7 bases are shared with TRBD2. J lost 3 bases, V lost 3 bases, and 14 bases had no gene match. Germline V gene data show CDR1 as SGHAT and CDR2 as FQNNGV. This CDR3 contains 18 residues. The CDR3 DNA is TGTGCCAGCAGCTTGGATAGACTAGCCCAAGGCCGCTACAATGAGCAGTTCTTC. This sequence encodes CASSLDRLAQGRYNEQFF.

The J gene is TRBJ2-1, the V gene TRBV7-9; weak D call: TRBD1 (5 bases). Germline V gene data show CDR1 as SEHNR and CDR2 as FQNEAQ (reference sequence). V gave up 3 bases and J gave up 10 bases, with 13 bases separating them. CDR3 length: 13 residues. In DNA form, the CDR3 reads TGTGCCAGCAGCTTCGACGGGTGGACAGAGCAGTTCTTC. Translating it yields CASSFDGWTEQFF.